The 30 T cell receptor beta chains listed next were all sequenced from one sample in a study of T cell responses to AZD1222 COVID-19 vaccine. Sequenced by immunoSEQ multiplex PCR; TCRdb stores in-frame clones only, minus some. The sample holds 120,000 or so clones; 80% to 90% are singletons and the top ten take 4.5% to 6%. The sequences come from peripheral blood, collected on day 0 of AZD1222 vaccination. These receptors were taken from an adult in good health.

The rearrangement uses TRBV6-1 and TRBJ1-2; D remains unclear. The CDR3 runs to 13 residues. CDR1 and CDR2 (germline): MNHNS, SASEGT. Trimming pared 2 bases from V and 6 bases from J, leaving 10 bases between. The CDR3 bases are TGTGCCAGCAGTGAATCCAGACCCGATGGCTACACCTTC. Translated, it gives CASSESRPDGYTF.

The chain has TRBV11-2 and TRBJ2-4, with D maybe TRBD2 (7 bases). The CDR3 is made up of 15 amino acids. Germline CDR1 SGHAT, CDR2 FQNNGV. Trimming cost V 5 bases and J 5 bases, with 16 bases left between them. Written as DNA, the CDR3 is TGTGCCAGCAGCCCGTGGGGGGGGCAGCAAAACATTCAGTACTTC. Protein: CASSPWGGQQNIQYF.

The chain employs TRBV15 and TRBJ2-7; D is tentatively TRBD1 or TRBD2 (6 bases each). The CDR3 totals 14 residues. In germline, CDR1 is LNHNV, CDR2 YYDKDF (reference sequence). Trimming took 1 base from V and 5 from J, leaving 12 bases between them. This chain's CDR3 is CATSRAGGDNEQYF. CDR3 DNA: TGTGCCACCAGCAGAGCCGGAGGGGACAACGAGCAGTACTTC. Together with reference TRBV15 and TRBJ2-7, the CDR3 gives the full variable domain: DAMVIQNPRYQVTQFGKPVTLSCSQTLNHNVMYWYQQKSSQAPKLLFHYYDKDFNNEADTPDNFQSRRPNTSFCFLDIRSPGLGDTAMYLCATSRAGGDNEQYFGPGTRLTVT.

The V call is TRBV18, the J call TRBJ1-2; TRBD1 is a possible D gene (6 bases). Per germline, CDR1 KGHSH and CDR2 LQKENI. The V end was cut by 1 base, the J end by 4 bases, with 7 bases between. The CDR3 has 13 amino acids. CDR3 sequence: CASSPRQAYGYTF. The CDR3 bases are TGTGCCAGCTCACCACGACAGGCCTATGGCTACACCTTC.

Written as DNA, the CDR3 is TGTGCCAGCAGCCAACCTCTAGCGGGGGGGCTCACAGATACGCAGTATTTT. Amino acids: CASSQPLAGGLTDTQYF. This chain links TRBV27 with TRBJ2-3, with 12 bases fitting TRBD2. The CDR3 sequence is 17 residues long. Losses at the gene ends were 6 bases for V and 2 bases for J; bases not matched to a gene: 9. From germline, CDR1 is MNHEY and CDR2 SMNVEV (reference sequence).

The genes are TRBV5-1 and TRBJ1-3; 9 bases map to TRBD1. Germline lookup yields CDR1 SGHRS and CDR2 YFSETQ. This CDR3 comprises 15 residues. Trimming cost V 3 bases and J 4 bases; bases outside gene matches: 5. In DNA form, the CDR3 reads TGCGCCAGCAGCTACTCTGGACAGGGGGGAAACACCATATATTTT. Translation gives CASSYSGQGGNTIYF.

The rearrangement joins TRBV12-3 or TRBV12-4 to TRBJ2-5; maybe TRBD1 (7 bases). CDR3 length: 12 residues. V lost 6 bases to trimming and J lost 5 bases, with 10 bases between them. The CDR3 DNA is TGTGCCAGCAGACAGGGGAGGGAGACCCAGTACTTC. Amino acid sequence: CASRQGRETQYF.

This chain connects TRBV7-9 to TRBJ1-1, with a tentative D call TRBD1 (5 bases). The CDR3 is made up of 14 amino acids. CDR1 SEHNR and CDR2 FQNEAQ come from the germline V gene (reference sequence). The V end lost 6 bases, the J end lost 0 bases, and 11 bases lay between the germline ends. Written as DNA, the CDR3 is TGTGCCAGCAGTTACGGGGCCCTGAACACTGAAGCTTTCTTT. It specifies CASSYGALNTEAFF.

V is TRBV4-2 and J is TRBJ1-3; tentatively, D is TRBD1 (6 bases). V lost 0 bases, J lost 13 bases, and 16 bases lay in between. The CDR3 consists of 14 residues. CDR1 and CDR2 (germline): LGHNA, YNFKEQ. DNA of the CDR3: TGTGCCAGCAGCCAAGAGAGGACAGATTGGGGAATATATTTT. Translated: CASSQERTDWGIYF.

This sequence joins TRBV19 and TRBJ1-5; D is ambiguous. Germline loops: CDR1 LNHDA, CDR2 SQIVND (reference sequence). V gave up 1 base and J gave up 6 bases, with 7 bases separating them. The CDR3 contains 13 residues. The CDR3 nucleotides read TGTGCCAGTAGTATAGTGGAGGTTCAGCCCCAGCATTTT. Amino acids: CASSIVEVQPQHF.

This clone came up a few times. V usage is TRBV6-5 and J usage is TRBJ1-1; D not certain. The CDR3 is made up of 12 amino acids. Germline V gene sequence: CDR1 MNHEY, CDR2 SVGAGI. V lost 5 bases, J lost 8 bases, and 12 bases lay in between. CDR3: CASSPRTEEAFF. DNA of the CDR3: TGTGCCAGCAGTCCAAGGACGGAGGAAGCTTTCTTT.

The V call is TRBV5-1, the J call TRBJ2-6; D remains unclear. The CDR3 extends over 15 amino acids. CDR1 and CDR2 (germline): SGHRS, YFSETQ. V lost 1 base to trimming and J lost 2 bases, with 7 bases between them. The CDR3 DNA follows: TGCGCCAGCAGCTTGTCCAGACCTGGGGCCAACGTCCTGACTTTC. It translates to CASSLSRPGANVLTF. The variable domain in full, completed from reference TRBV5-1 and TRBJ2-6, reads KAGVTQTPRYLIKTRGQQVTLSCSPISGHRSVSWYQQTPGQGLQFLFEYFSETQRNKGNFPGRFSGRQFSNSRSEMNVSTLELGDSALYLCASSLSRPGANVLTFGAGSRLTVL.

The V call is TRBV18, the J call TRBJ1-1; D might be TRBD1 (6 bases). The germline gives CDR1 KGHSH, CDR2 LQKENI. The CDR3 loop spans 14 amino acids. Trimming left V 4 bases short and J 0 bases short, with 9 bases between. CDR3 nucleotides: TGTGCCAGCTCACTGGACAGCATGAACACTGAAGCTTTCTTT. It is translated as CASSLDSMNTEAFF.

This chain's CDR3 is CASSIEAGELFF. CDR3 DNA sequence: TGTGCCAGTAGTATAGAGGCTGGGGAGCTGTTTTTT. The chain carries TRBV19 and TRBJ2-2, with D unresolved. The CDR3 runs to 12 residues. Per the germline V gene, CDR1 is LNHDA and CDR2 is SQIVND (reference sequence). V lost 0 bases and J 8 bases, leaving 4 bases between the germline ends.

This clone came up a few times. The J gene is TRBJ1-1, the V gene TRBV27; no clear D. V was pared by 7 bases and J by 4 bases, with 13 bases between. Germline CDR1 reads MNHEY; CDR2 reads SMNVEV (reference sequence). CDR3 size: 13 residues. CDR3 DNA: TGTGCCAGCATCCCAGACTGGGGCACTGAAGCTTTCTTT. The encoded protein is CASIPDWGTEAFF.

This sequence joins TRBV27 and TRBJ2-3; D uncertain. Deletions cut 4 bases from V and 1 base from J, with 9 bases between. Germline lookup yields CDR1 MNHEY and CDR2 SMNVEV (reference sequence). CDR3 size: 14 residues. This CDR3 reads CASSWRSRTDTQYF. DNA of the CDR3: TGTGCCAGCAGTTGGCGCAGCCGCACAGATACGCAGTATTTT.

The V gene is TRBV29-1, the J gene TRBJ1-3, with no clear D. This CDR3 has 14 residues. Germline CDR1 is SQVTM and CDR2 is ANQGSEA. V lost 6 bases and J lost 4, with 16 bases in between. As DNA, the CDR3 is TGCAGCGTAGTGGACGCCTCCTTGGGAAACACCATATATTTT. Protein sequence: CSVVDASLGNTIYF.

This clone was picked up one time. The chain is built from TRBV21-1 and TRBJ1-2. TRBV21-1 is a recognized pseudogene. The CDR3 has 16 amino acids. The CDR3 region has the DNA TGTGCCAGCAGCAAAGAGAGAGGGGCAGAAACGGGAGGCTACACCTTC. Residues: CASSKERGAETGGYTF.

In DNA form, the CDR3 reads TGTGCCAGCAGTGAATTTGGGGGGGCTGGAAACACCATATATTTT. Its protein is CASSEFGGAGNTIYF. The rearrangement uses TRBV6-1 and TRBJ1-3, with a possible D match to TRBD1 (5 bases). Looked up from germline, CDR1 is MNHNS and CDR2 is SASEGT. V dropped 2 bases and J dropped 2 bases, with 10 bases sitting between them. The CDR3 has 15 amino acids.

CDR3 region: CASSSTGHSGSYEQYF. DNA of the CDR3: TGCGCCAGCAGCTCAACCGGGCACAGCGGCTCCTACGAGCAGTACTTC. The chain joins TRBV5-1 to TRBJ2-7; D perhaps matches TRBD2 (5 bases). Per the germline V gene, CDR1 is SGHRS and CDR2 is YFSETQ. CDR3 length: 16 amino acids. V was trimmed by 3 bases and J by 0 bases, leaving 16 bases between them.

This clone showed up just once. The rearrangement joins TRBV5-1 to TRBJ1-1; TRBD1 matches 11 bases. CDR1 is SGHRS, CDR2 YFSETQ, per germline. The V segment lost 4 bases and the J segment 5 bases; nucleotides outside the gene matches: 7. The CDR3 runs to 15 residues. Here the CDR3 reads CASSASGTGGTEAFF. CDR3 sequence (DNA): TGCGCCAGCAGCGCCTCCGGGACAGGGGGGACTGAAGCTTTCTTT.

The chain recombines TRBV29-1 with TRBJ2-7; D is unresolved. This CDR3 has 15 amino acids. With 6 bases removed from V and 5 bases from J, the gap between germline ends came to 23 bases. In germline, CDR1 is SQVTM, CDR2 ANQGSEA. The CDR3 reads CSVSPVGVLGDEQYF. In nucleotides, the CDR3 is TGCAGCGTCTCACCAGTTGGGGTTCTGGGCGACGAGCAGTACTTC.

This chain uses TRBV7-9 with TRBJ1-4, with a weak D call TRBD1 (6 bases). There are 13 residues in the CDR3. In germline, CDR1 is SEHNR, CDR2 FQNEAQ (reference sequence). V was shortened by 10 bases and J by 6 bases, with 15 bases between the two germline ends. The CDR3 region is CATSVRGDEKLFF. The DNA of the CDR3 is TGTGCCACCTCGGTCAGGGGTGATGAAAAACTGTTTTTT.

The chain links TRBV5-4 to TRBJ2-2, with 7 bases that match TRBD2. Trimming removed 0 bases from V and 7 bases from J; junction bases left unmatched: 9. The CDR3 runs 16 residues. Germline lookup yields CDR1 SGHNT and CDR2 YYREEE (reference sequence). CDR3 coding DNA: TGTGCCAGCAGCTTGGAGGCTAGCGGCTTTGGCGGGGAGCTGTTTTTT. It yields the protein CASSLEASGFGGELFF.

The gene calls are TRBV20-1 and TRBJ2-5; the D is unclear. Germline V CDR1 and CDR2: DFQATT, SNEGSKA (reference sequence). The CDR3 spans 11 residues. The CDR3 nucleotides read TGCAGCCCGGACGGGCGGGAGACCCAGTACTTC. Protein sequence: CSPDGRETQYF.

V gene TRBV5-1 combines with J gene TRBJ2-7, with 7 bases aligning to TRBD2. CDR3 length: 16 amino acids. Germline values: CDR1 SGHRS, CDR2 YFSETQ. Trimming cost V 0 bases and J 2 bases; bases outside gene matches: 8. Here the CDR3 DNA reads TGCGCCAGCAGCTTGGAGCCACCTAGCGGTACCTACGAGCAGTACTTC. Its protein is CASSLEPPSGTYEQYF. Using reference TRBV5-1 and TRBJ2-7 for the parts outside the CDR3, the full variable domain is KAGVTQTPRYLIKTRGQQVTLSCSPISGHRSVSWYQQTPGQGLQFLFEYFSETQRNKGNFPGRFSGRQFSNSRSEMNVSTLELGDSALYLCASSLEPPSGTYEQYFGPGTRLTVT.

The rearrangement links TRBV2 to TRBJ2-7; 9 bases are a match to TRBD1. V lost 5 bases, J lost 5 bases, and 7 bases stayed unmatched. The CDR3 has 14 residues. CDR1 and CDR2 (germline): SNHLY, FYNNEI. CDR3 sequence (DNA): TGTGCCAGCAGTCAGGACAGGGGCTTGCACGAGCAGTACTTC. This translates into CASSQDRGLHEQYF.

The chain has TRBV19 and TRBJ2-3; D is possibly TRBD2 (5 bases). Trimming pared 8 bases from V and 0 bases from J, leaving 18 bases between. CDR1 is LNHDA, CDR2 SQIVND, per germline (reference sequence). The CDR3 is made up of 16 amino acids. The CDR3 sequence is CASARASWSSTDTQYF. CDR3 DNA: TGTGCCAGTGCCCGGGCTAGCTGGTCTAGCACAGATACGCAGTATTTT.

V usage is TRBV11-3 and J usage is TRBJ1-1; the D gene is possibly TRBD1 (6 bases). V lost 8 bases and J lost 8, with 15 bases in between. The CDR3 is 12 residues long. The V gene's germline CDR1 is SGHNT and CDR2 YENEEA. CDR3 in DNA: TGTGCCAGCCAGGGGAGTCGAACCGAAGCTTTCTTT. Its translation is CASQGSRTEAFF.

This clone was found many times. The chain has TRBV12-3 or TRBV12-4 and TRBJ1-5; 9 positions match TRBD1. V was pared by 7 bases and J by 11 bases, with 9 bases of the junction left unmatched. The CDR3 runs 13 residues. The CDR3 spells CASKTGGYRAQHF. CDR3 DNA sequence: TGTGCCAGCAAGACAGGGGGGTATCGGGCCCAGCATTTT.